These 2 T cell receptor beta chains share one sample of origin, sequenced in a study of T cells in localized non-small cell lung cancer. The repertoire was sequenced with immunoSEQ multiplex PCR; TCRdb's copy has only in-frame clones and lacks some. In the table there are about 59,000 clones, 80% to 90% of which are singletons. The material sequenced was peripheral blood, taken before any cancer treatment. All receptors derive from a man aged 40-75 years with stage I squamous cell lung carcinoma.

The rearrangement links TRBV7-2 to TRBJ2-1, with TRBD2 as a possible D gene (5 bases). This CDR3 is built from 17 residues. CDR1 and CDR2 from the germline V gene are SGHTA and FQGNSA. V lost 5 bases and J lost 5, with 22 bases in between. The CDR3 DNA follows: TGTGCCAGCAGCATAAGGACTCCAGCAAGATCTGACAATGAGCAGTTCTTC. Translating it yields CASSIRTPARSDNEQFF.

J is TRBJ2-7 and V is TRBV4-1, with 8 bases identical to TRBD1. Trimming at V came to 1 base and at J to 3 bases, leaving 5 bases not matched to a gene. Germline V gives CDR1 MGHRA, CDR2 YSYEKL. CDR3 length equals 15 residues. CDR3 loop: CASSQAGTGVYEQYF. The CDR3 bases are TGCGCCAGCAGCCAAGCCGGGACAGGAGTCTACGAGCAGTACTTC.